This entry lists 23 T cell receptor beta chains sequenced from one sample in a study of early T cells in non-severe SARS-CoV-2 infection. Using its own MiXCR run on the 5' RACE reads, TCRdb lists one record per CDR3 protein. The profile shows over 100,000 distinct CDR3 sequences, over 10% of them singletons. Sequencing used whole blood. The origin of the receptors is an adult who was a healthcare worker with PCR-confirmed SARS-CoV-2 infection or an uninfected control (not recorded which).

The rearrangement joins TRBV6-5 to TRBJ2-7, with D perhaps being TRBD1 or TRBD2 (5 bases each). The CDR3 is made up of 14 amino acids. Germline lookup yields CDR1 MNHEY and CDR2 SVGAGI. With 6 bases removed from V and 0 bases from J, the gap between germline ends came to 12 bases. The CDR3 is CASSPRERSYEQYF. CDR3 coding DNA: TGTGCCAGCAGCCCCAGGGAGCGCTCCTACGAGCAGTACTTC.

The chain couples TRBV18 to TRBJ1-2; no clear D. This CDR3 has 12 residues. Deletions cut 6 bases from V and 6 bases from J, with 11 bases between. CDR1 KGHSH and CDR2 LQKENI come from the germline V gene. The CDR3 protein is CASSPDGNGYTF. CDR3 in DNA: TGTGCCAGCTCCCCGGACGGGAATGGCTACACCTTC.

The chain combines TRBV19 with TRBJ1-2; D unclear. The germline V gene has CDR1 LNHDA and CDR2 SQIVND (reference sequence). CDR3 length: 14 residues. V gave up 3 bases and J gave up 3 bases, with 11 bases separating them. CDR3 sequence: CASSIGNSYYGYTF. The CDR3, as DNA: TGTGCCAGTAGTATCGGAAACTCTTACTATGGCTACACCTTC.

The CDR3 spells CSANHRVSYEQYF. CDR3 bases: TGCAGTGCTAACCACAGGGTCTCCTACGAGCAGTACTTC. The V and J genes are TRBV20-1 and TRBJ2-7, with D tentatively TRBD1 (6 bases). Per germline, CDR1 DFQATT and CDR2 SNEGSKA (reference sequence). V was cut by 4 bases and J by 0 bases, with 10 bases left in between. The CDR3 contains 13 residues.

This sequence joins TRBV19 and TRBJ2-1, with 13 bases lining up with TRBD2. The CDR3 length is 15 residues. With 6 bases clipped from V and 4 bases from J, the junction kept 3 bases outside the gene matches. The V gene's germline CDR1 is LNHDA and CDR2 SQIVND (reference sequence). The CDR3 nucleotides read TGTGCCAGTAGCCCGGGACTAGCGGGGTACAATGAGCAGTTCTTC. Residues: CASSPGLAGYNEQFF.

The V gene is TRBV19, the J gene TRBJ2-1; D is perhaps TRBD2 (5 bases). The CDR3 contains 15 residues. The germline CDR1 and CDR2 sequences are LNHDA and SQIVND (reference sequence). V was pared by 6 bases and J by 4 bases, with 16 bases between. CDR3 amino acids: CASRSRASTYNEQFF. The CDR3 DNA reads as TGTGCCAGTAGATCGAGGGCTAGTACTTACAATGAGCAGTTCTTC.

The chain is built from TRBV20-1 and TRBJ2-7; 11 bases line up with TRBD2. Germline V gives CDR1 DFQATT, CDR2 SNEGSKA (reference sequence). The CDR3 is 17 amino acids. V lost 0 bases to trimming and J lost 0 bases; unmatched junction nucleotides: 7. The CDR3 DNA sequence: TGCAGTGCTAGAGACCTGTCCGGGACTAGCGGCTCCTACGAGCAGTACTTC. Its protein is CSARDLSGTSGSYEQYF.

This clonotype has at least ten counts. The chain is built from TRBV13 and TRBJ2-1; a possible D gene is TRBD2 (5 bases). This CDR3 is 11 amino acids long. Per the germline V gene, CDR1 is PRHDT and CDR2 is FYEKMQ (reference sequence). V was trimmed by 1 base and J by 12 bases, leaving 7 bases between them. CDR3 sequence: CASSLEAGQFF. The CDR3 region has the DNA TGTGCCAGCAGCTTAGAGGCGGGGCAGTTCTTC.

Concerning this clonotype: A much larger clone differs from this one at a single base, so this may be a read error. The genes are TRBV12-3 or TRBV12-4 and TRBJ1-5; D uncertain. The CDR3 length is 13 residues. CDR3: CASRHRSNRPQHF. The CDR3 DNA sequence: TGTGCCAGCAGGCATAGGAGCAATCGGCCCCAGCATTTT.

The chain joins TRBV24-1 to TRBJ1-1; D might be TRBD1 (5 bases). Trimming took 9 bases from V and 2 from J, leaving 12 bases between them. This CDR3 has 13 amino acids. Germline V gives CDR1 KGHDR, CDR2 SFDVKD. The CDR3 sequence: CATGGVGNTEAFF. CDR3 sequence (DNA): TGTGCCACCGGAGGGGTGGGTAACACTGAAGCTTTCTTT.

CDR3 DNA sequence: TGCGCCAGCAGTCCAGTTAGCGGGAAGTCCTACAATGAGCAGTTCTTC. Its translation: CASSPVSGKSYNEQFF. This chain links TRBV5-1 with TRBJ2-1, with 8 positions matching TRBD2. CDR1 is SGHRS, CDR2 YFSETQ, per germline. The CDR3 is 16 amino acids. Losses at the gene ends were 5 bases for V and 1 base for J; bases not matched to a gene: 8.

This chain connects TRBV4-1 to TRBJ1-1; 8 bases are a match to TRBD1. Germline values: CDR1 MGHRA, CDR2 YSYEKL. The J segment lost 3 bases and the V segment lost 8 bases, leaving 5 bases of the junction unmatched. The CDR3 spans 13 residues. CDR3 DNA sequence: TGCGCCAGCTCCCCGGACAGGGACACTGAAGCTTTCTTT. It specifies CASSPDRDTEAFF.

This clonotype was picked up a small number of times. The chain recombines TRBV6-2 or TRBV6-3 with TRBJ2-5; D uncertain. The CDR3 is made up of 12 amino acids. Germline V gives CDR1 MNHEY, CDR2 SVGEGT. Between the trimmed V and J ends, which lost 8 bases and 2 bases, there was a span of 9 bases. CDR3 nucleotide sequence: TGTGCCAGCTCCCAGACTCAAGAGACCCAGTACTTC. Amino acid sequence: CASSQTQETQYF.

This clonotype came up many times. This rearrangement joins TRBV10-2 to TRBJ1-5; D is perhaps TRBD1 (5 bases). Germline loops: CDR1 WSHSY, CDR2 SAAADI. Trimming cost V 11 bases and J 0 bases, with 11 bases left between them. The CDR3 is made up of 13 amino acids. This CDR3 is CACTGYSNQPQHF. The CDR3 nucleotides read TGCGCCTGCACAGGTTATAGCAATCAGCCCCAGCATTTT.

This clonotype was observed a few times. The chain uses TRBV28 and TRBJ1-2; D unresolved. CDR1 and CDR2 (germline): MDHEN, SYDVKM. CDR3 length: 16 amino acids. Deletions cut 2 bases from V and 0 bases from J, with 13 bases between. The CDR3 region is CASSLTTEEANYGYTF. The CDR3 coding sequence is TGTGCCAGCAGTTTAACGACTGAAGAAGCTAACTATGGCTACACCTTC.

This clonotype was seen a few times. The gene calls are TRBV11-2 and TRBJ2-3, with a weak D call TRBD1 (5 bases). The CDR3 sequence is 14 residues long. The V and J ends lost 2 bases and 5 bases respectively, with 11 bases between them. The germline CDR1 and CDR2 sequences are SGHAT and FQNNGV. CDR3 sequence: CASSLYDSLDTQYF. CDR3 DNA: TGTGCCAGCAGCTTATATGACAGCTTAGATACGCAGTATTTT. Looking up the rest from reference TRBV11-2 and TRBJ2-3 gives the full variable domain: EAGVAQSPRYKIIEKRQSVAFWCNPISGHATLYWYQQILGQGPKLLIQFQNNGVVDDSQLPKDRFSAERLKGVDSTLKIQPAKLEDSAVYLCASSLYDSLDTQYFGPGTRLTVL.

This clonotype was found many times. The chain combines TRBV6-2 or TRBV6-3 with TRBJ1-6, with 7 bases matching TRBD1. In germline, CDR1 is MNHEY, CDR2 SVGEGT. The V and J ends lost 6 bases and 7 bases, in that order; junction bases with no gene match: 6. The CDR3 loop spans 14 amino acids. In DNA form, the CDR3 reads TGTGCCAGCAGGAAGGGACAGCAGAATTCACCCCTCCACTTT. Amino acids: CASRKGQQNSPLHF.

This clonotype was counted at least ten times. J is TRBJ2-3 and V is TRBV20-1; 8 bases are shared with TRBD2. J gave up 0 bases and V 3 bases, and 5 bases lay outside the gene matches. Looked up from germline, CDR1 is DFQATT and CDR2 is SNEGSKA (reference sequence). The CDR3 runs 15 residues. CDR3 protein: CSASASSGSTDTQYF. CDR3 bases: TGCAGTGCTAGCGCGTCTAGCGGGAGCACAGATACGCAGTATTTT.

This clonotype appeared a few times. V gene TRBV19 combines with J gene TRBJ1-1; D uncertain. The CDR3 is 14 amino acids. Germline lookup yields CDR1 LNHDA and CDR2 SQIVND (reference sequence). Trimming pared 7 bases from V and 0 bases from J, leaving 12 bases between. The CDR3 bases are TGTGCCAGTAAGACCGGACTGATGAACACTGAAGCTTTCTTT. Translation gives CASKTGLMNTEAFF.

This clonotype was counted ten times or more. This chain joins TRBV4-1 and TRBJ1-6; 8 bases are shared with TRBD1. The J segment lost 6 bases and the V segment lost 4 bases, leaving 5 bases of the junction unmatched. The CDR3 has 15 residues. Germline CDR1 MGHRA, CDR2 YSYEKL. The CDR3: CASSPRDRPNSPLHF. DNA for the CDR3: TGCGCCAGCAGCCCTCGGGACAGGCCTAATTCACCCCTCCACTTT.

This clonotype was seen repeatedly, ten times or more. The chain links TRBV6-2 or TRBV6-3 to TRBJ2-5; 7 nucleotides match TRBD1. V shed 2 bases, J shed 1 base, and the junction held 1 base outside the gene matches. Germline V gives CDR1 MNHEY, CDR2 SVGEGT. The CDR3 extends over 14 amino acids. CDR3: CASSYGTAQETQYF. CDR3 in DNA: TGTGCCAGCAGTTACGGGACAGCCCAAGAGACCCAGTACTTC.

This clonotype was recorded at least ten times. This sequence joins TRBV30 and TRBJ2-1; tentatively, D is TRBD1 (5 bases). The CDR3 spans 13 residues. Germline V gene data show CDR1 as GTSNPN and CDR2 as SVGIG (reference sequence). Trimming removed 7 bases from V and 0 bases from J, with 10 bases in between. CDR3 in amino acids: CAYTGFSYNEQFF. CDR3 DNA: TGTGCCTATACAGGATTCTCCTACAATGAGCAGTTCTTC. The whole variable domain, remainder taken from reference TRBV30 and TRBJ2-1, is SQTIHQWPATLVQPVGSPLSLECTVEGTSNPNLYWYRQAAGRGLQLLFYSVGIGQISSEVPQNLSASRPQDRQFILSSKKLLLSDSGFYLCAYTGFSYNEQFFGPGTRLTVL.

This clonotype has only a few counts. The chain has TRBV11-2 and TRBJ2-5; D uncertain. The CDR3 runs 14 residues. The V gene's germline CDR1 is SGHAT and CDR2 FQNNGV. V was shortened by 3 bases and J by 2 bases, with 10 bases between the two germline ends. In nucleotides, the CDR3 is TGTGCCAGCAGCTTTGGGATAGGTCAAGAGACCCAGTACTTC. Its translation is CASSFGIGQETQYF.